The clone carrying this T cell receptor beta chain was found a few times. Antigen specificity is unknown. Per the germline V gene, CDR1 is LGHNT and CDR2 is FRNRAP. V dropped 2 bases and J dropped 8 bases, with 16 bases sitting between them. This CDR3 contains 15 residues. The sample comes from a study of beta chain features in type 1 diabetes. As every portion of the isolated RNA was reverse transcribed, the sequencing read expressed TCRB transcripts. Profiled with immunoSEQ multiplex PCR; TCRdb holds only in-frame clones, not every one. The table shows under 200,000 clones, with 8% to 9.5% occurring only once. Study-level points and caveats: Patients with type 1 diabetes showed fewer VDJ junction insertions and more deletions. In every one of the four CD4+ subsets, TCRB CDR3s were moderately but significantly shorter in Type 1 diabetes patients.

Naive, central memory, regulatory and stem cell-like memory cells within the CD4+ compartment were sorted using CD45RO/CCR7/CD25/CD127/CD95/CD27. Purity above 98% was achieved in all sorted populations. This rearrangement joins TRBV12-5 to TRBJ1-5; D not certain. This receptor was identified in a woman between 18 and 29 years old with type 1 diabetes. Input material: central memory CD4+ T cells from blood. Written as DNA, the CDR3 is TGTGCTAGTGGTTTGCCCCGGGAAAGGGAGAAGCCCCAGCATTTT. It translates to CASGLPREREKPQHF.